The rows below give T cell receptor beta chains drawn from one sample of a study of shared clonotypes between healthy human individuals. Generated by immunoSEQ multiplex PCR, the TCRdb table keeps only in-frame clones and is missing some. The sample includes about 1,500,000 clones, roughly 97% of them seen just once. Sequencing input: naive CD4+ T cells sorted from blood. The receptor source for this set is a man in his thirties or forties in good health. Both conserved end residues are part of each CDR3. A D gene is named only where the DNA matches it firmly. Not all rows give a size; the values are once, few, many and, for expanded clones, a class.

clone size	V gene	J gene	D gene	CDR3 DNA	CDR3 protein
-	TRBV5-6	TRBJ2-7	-	TGTGCCAGCAGCCCTAAGGGACTCCCTGGGCCCTACGAGCAGTACTTC	CASSPKGLPGPYEQYF
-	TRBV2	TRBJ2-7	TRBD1	TGTGCCAGCAGTGACCAGGGGGTTCACTACGAGCAGTACTTC	CASSDQGVHYEQYF
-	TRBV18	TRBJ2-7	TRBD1	TGTGCCAGCTCACCGAGAACCGGGACAGGGGCCTACGAGCAGTACTTC	CASSPRTGTGAYEQYF
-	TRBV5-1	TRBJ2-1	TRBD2	TGCGCCAGCAGCTCAAGGACTAGCGACACGCCCTGGGTACACAATGAGCAGTTCTTC	CASSSRTSDTPWVHNEQFF
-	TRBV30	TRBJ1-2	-	TGTGCCTGGAGTCCTGGGAAGGGTGGCTACACCTTC	CAWSPGKGGYTF
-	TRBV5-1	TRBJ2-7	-	TGCGCCAGCAGCTTGGATCCCAGCTACGAGCAGTACTTC	CASSLDPSYEQYF
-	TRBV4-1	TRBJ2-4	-	TGCGCCAGCAGCCAAGAAGAGCAAAACATTCAGTACTTC	CASSQEEQNIQYF
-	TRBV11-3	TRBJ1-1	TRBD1	TGTGCCAGCAGCCCTAGGACAGGGGGCGCTGAGGCTGAAGCTTTCTTT	CASSPRTGGAEAEAFF
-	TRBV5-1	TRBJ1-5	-	TGCGCCAGCAGCTTGGGGGGCGGGGGCGCCAATCAGCCCCAGCATTTT	CASSLGGGGANQPQHF
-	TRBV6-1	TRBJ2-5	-	TGTGCCAGCAGATATCATGGGGAAGAGACCCAGTACTTC	CASRYHGEETQYF
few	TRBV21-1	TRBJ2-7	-	TGTGCCAGCGGAGACACTTGCGAGCAGTACTTC	CASGDTCEQYF
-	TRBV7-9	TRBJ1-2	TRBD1	TGTGCCAGCAGCTCCTCCCCCGGGACAGGGGATAAGGACTATGGCTACACCTTC	CASSSSPGTGDKDYGYTF
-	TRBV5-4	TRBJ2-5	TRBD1	TGTGCCAGCAGCCGACCCCCGACAGGGGAAGAGACCCAGTACTTC	CASSRPPTGEETQYF
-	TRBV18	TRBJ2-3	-	TGTGCCAGCTCACCACTTGCGCAGGGCCAAGATACGCAGTATTTT	CASSPLAQGQDTQYF
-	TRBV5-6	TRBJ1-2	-	TGTGCCAGCAGCTCCCCAGGCCCAGGGATGAACTATGGCTACACCTTC	CASSSPGPGMNYGYTF
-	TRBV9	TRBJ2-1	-	TGTGCCAGCAGCCCTCTCGCGGGGATGGGGAATGAGCAGTTCTTC	CASSPLAGMGNEQFF